This TCR beta chain derives from a study of T-cell reconstitution after alpha-beta-depleted transplantation in children. The CDR3 is 18 amino acids. The V and J ends lost 4 bases and 2 bases respectively, with 25 bases between them. Germline CDR1 SGHRS, CDR2 YFSETQ. Unique molecular identifiers were incorporated during preparation of the TCRbeta library. TCRdb used MiXCR to reprocess the PCR reads, holding one entry per CDR3 protein. This sample has fewer than 120,000 distinct CDR3 sequences, with approximately 10% found just once. This clonotype showed up many times. This TCR was recovered from a human donor who donated a stem cell graft to a child with acute lymphoblastic leukemia. The chain couples TRBV5-1 to TRBJ2-7; D is unclear. Sequencing used PBMCs from the stem cell graft donor, obtained from the stem cell graft. CDR3 nucleotide sequence: TGCGCCAGCAGCGGGATAACGGGCTTCCCTCCGAACGCCTACGAGCAGTACTTC. The encoded protein is CASSGITGFPPNAYEQYF.